Presented here are 10 T cell receptor beta chains from one specimen sequenced in a study of a mutant IDH1 vaccine in newly diagnosed glioma. Using immunoSEQ multiplex PCR, the repertoire was profiled, and TCRdb retains in-frame clones only, with some absent. Of approximately 60,000 clones in the sample, roughly four fifths were seen once. These receptors' targets are unknown. The sample's time point: week 47, end of study. Vaccination used 300 ug of mutant IDH1 20-mer peptide per dose, with topical imiquimod. The sequenced sample was PBMCs, obtained from a glioma patient whose treatment included an IDH1 peptide vaccine. The source is a woman aged 45-65 years with glioma.

The chain combines TRBV9 with TRBJ1-1; no clear D. The CDR3 has 13 amino acids. V lost 4 bases and J 1 base, leaving 8 bases between the germline ends. Germline lookup yields CDR1 SGDLS and CDR2 YYNGEE. CDR3 in DNA: TGTGCCAGCAGCTTGGACGGGAACACTGAAGCTTTCTTT. Translated: CASSLDGNTEAFF.

The chain employs TRBV7-9 and TRBJ2-3, with TRBD2 identical over 7 bases. The germline CDR1 and CDR2 sequences are SEHNR and FQNEAQ (reference sequence). This CDR3 region has 16 residues. V trimming: 7 bases; J trimming: 1 base; junction bases outside the gene matches: 11. This chain's CDR3 is CASTSSGLGGTDTQYF. The CDR3 DNA is TGTGCCAGCACTTCTAGCGGCCTTGGGGGCACAGATACGCAGTATTTT.

This chain uses TRBV5-1 with TRBJ1-4; D not resolved. The V and J ends lost 4 bases and 8 bases respectively, with 12 bases between them. Per the germline V gene, CDR1 is SGHRS and CDR2 is YFSETQ. The CDR3 consists of 13 residues. Here the CDR3 DNA reads TGCGCCAGCAGCCTCGCCCGGGCGGAAAAACTGTTTTTT. It yields the protein CASSLARAEKLFF.

This chain connects TRBV19 to TRBJ2-7; perhaps TRBD1 as D (6 bases). The CDR3 is 15 amino acids. Germline V CDR1 and CDR2: LNHDA, SQIVND (reference sequence). The V gene lost 3 bases and the J gene lost 1 base, with 13 bases spanning the gap. The CDR3 coding sequence is TGTGCCAGTAGTATGGCCCCCGGACAGTCCTACGAGCAGTACTTC. Amino acids: CASSMAPGQSYEQYF. The full variable domain, rest sourced from reference TRBV19 and TRBJ2-7, is DGGITQSPKYLFRKEGQNVTLSCEQNLNHDAMYWYRQDPGQGLRLIYYSQIVNDFQKGDIAEGYSVSREKKESFPLTVTSAQKNPTAFYLCASSMAPGQSYEQYFGPGTRLTVT.

This sequence joins TRBV6-1 and TRBJ2-7; tentative D call: TRBD2 (6 bases). Deletions cut 6 bases from V and 3 bases from J, with 15 bases between. The CDR3 covers 14 residues. Germline V gives CDR1 MNHNS, CDR2 SASEGT. CDR3 sequence (DNA): TGTGCCAGCAGGCAGGTCGGGGGTTACTACGAGCAGTACTTC. Translating it yields CASRQVGGYYEQYF.

The J gene is TRBJ1-2, the V gene TRBV19; the match to TRBD1 covers 8 bases. Germline V CDR1 and CDR2: LNHDA, SQIVND (reference sequence). The CDR3 extends over 15 amino acids. V dropped 4 bases and J dropped 4; count of bases not matched to a gene: 8. The CDR3, as DNA: TGTGCCAGTAGTACTCGACAGGGGCGCCCCTATGGCTACACCTTC. Translation gives CASSTRQGRPYGYTF.

CDR3 region: CASSVLGNTEAFF. CDR3 DNA sequence: TGTGCCAGCAGTGTGCTGGGGAACACTGAAGCTTTCTTT. The chain joins TRBV2 to TRBJ1-1; D remains ambiguous. Trimming removed 4 bases at V and 1 base at J, with 7 bases between. Germline V lookup: CDR1 SNHLY, CDR2 FYNNEI. There are 13 residues in the CDR3.

This clone was seen a handful of times. The chain is built from TRBV5-1 and TRBJ2-5, with D possibly being TRBD2 (5 bases). The CDR3 consists of 13 residues. V lost 6 bases and J lost 2, with 11 bases in between. In germline, CDR1 is SGHRS, CDR2 YFSETQ. CDR3 protein: CASKDYPQETQYF. The CDR3 bases are TGCGCCAGCAAAGACTACCCTCAAGAGACCCAGTACTTC. Full variable domain (missing parts from reference TRBV5-1 and TRBJ2-5): KAGVTQTPRYLIKTRGQQVTLSCSPISGHRSVSWYQQTPGQGLQFLFEYFSETQRNKGNFPGRFSGRQFSNSRSEMNVSTLELGDSALYLCASKDYPQETQYFGPGTRLLVL.

V usage is TRBV30 and J usage is TRBJ1-5, with TRBD1 identical over 10 bases. The CDR3 is 17 residues long. Germline lookup yields CDR1 GTSNPN and CDR2 SVGIG (reference sequence). J lost 1 base, V lost 0 bases, and 6 bases had no gene match. This CDR3 reads CAWSVGDRGGSNQPQHF. CDR3 in DNA: TGTGCCTGGAGTGTAGGGGACAGGGGAGGGAGCAATCAGCCCCAGCATTTT.

A few counts support this clone. V and J are TRBV11-2 and TRBJ2-1, with D unclear. Trimming pared 1 base from V and 0 bases from J, leaving 7 bases between. Germline CDR1 is SGHAT and CDR2 is FQNNGV. The CDR3 length is 15 residues. The CDR3 protein is CASSLGTHSYNEQFF. DNA of the CDR3: TGTGCCAGCAGCTTAGGGACCCACTCCTACAATGAGCAGTTCTTC.